This T cell receptor beta chain was recovered during a study of technical replicates of blood from several donors. The germline V gene has CDR1 PRHDT and CDR2 FYEKMQ (reference sequence). V was clipped by 5 bases and J by 5 bases, with 13 bases between them. The CDR3 consists of 13 residues. Only in-frame clones appear in the TCRdb table, and some are missing; sequencing was by immunoSEQ multiplex PCR. The repertoire holds some 76,000 clones, with over 95% as singletons. This chain connects TRBV13 to TRBJ2-7; TRBD2 is a possible D gene (6 bases). Sequencing used T cells isolated from PBMCs. This sequence originates from a human donor in good health. CDR3 nucleotides: TGTGCCAGCAGCACTAGCACAGGAGACGAGCAGTACTTC. Protein sequence: CASSTSTGDEQYF. Variable domain in full (rest from reference TRBV13 and TRBJ2-7): AAGVIQSPRHLIKEKRETATLKCYPIPRHDTVYWYQQGPGQDPQFLISFYEKMQSDKGSIPDRFSAQQFSDYHSELNMSSLELGDSALYFCASSTSTGDEQYFGPGTRLTVT.